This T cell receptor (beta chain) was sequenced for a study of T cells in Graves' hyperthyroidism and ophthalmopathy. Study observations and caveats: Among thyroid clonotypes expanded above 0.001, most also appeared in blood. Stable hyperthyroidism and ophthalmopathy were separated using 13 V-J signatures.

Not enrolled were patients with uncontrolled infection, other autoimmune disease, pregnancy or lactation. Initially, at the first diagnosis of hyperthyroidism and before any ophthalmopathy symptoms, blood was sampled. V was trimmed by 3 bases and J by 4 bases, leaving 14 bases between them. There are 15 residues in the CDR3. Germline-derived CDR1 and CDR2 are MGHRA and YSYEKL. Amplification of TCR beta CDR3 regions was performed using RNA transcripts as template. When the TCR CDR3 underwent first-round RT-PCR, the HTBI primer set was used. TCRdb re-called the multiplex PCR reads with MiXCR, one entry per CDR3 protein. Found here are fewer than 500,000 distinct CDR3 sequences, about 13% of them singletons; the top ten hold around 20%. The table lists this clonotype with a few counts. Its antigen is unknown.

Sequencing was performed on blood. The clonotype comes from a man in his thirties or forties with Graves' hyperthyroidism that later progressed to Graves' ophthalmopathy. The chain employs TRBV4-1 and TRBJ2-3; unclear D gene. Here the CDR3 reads CASSQTQGMADTQYF. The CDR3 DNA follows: TGCGCCAGCAGCCAGACGCAAGGGATGGCAGATACGCAGTATTTT.